This T cell receptor beta chain was sequenced during a study of tumor-infiltrating lymphocytes in oesophageal squamous cell carcinoma. This CDR3 has 12 residues. Germline CDR1 SGHVS, CDR2 FNYEAQ. TCRdb itself ran the PCR reads through MiXCR, one entry per CDR3 protein. This sample has over 9,500 distinct CDR3 sequences; roughly 54% occur once, and the top ten carry around 25%. The sample consisted of esophageal tumor tissue. The source of this sequence is a male donor with esophageal squamous cell carcinoma. The gene calls are TRBV7-6 and TRBJ1-1; 7 bases are shared with TRBD1. The CDR3 here is CNDREGDTEAFF. In DNA form, the CDR3 reads TGTAATGACAGGGAAGGGGACACTGAAGCTTTCTTT.